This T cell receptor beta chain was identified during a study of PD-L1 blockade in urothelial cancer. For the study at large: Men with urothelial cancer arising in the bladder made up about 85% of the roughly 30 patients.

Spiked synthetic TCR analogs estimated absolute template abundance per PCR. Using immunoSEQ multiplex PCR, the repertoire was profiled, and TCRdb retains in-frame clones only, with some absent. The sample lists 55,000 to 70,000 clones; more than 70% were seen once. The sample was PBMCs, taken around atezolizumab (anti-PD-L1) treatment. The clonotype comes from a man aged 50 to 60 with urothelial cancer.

The CDR3: CASGELAGLYNEQFF. The CDR3 DNA is TGTGCCAGCGGGGAACTAGCGGGGTTGTACAATGAGCAGTTCTTC. This chain connects TRBV28 to TRBJ2-1, with 10 bases identical to TRBD2. V was pared by 8 bases and J by 4 bases, with 8 bases of the junction left unmatched. Germline CDR1 is MDHEN and CDR2 is SYDVKM. This CDR3 spans 15 amino acids.